This TCR beta chain was sequenced in a study of Graves' ophthalmopathy and Graves' hyperthyroidism. Study-level information: Peripheral blood was gathered at first diagnosis, ahead of any treatment whatsoever.

Trimming stripped 7 bases from V and 1 base from J, with 11 bases between. This CDR3 contains 15 residues. CDR1 and CDR2 (germline): SGHTA, FQGNSA. The study amplified TCR beta CDR3 regions using RNA transcripts. Scientists carried out first-round RT-PCR using HTBI primers and then a second-round multiplex PCR. TCRdb independently ran MiXCR on the multiplex PCR reads; one entry per CDR3 protein. The sample records tens of thousands of distinct CDR3 sequences, roughly 50% being singletons. The V and J genes are TRBV7-2 and TRBJ2-6; D may be TRBD1 (6 bases). The source of this sequence is an adult woman with stable Graves' hyperthyroidism. The specimen sequenced was peripheral blood. The CDR3, as DNA: TGTGCCAGCACCCTTGGACAGTCTGGGGCCAACGTCCTGACTTTC. Protein product: CASTLGQSGANVLTF.